This TCR beta chain derives from a study of blood T cell repertoires in COVID-19. Study as a whole: Material from acute and convalescent COVID-19 was sourced from the United States, Italy and Spain. T cells, B-cell-depleted T cells, or PBMCs provided the cDNA or gDNA that served as material.

In the original workflow: Counts of nucleated cells, estimated from reference gene primer amplification, were obtained. Sequencing was performed with immunoSEQ multiplex PCR; in TCRdb, only in-frame clones are kept and a portion is missing. V and J calls and clone size follow that table, whereas D and trimming were derived from the DNA. The data contain some 26,000 clones, about 89% of them singletons. The germline V gene encodes CDR1 LNHDA and CDR2 SQIVND (reference sequence). This CDR3 has 16 amino acids. Trimming removed 3 bases at V and 6 bases at J, with 18 bases between. This chain uses TRBV19 with TRBJ1-5; possibly TRBD1 for D (6 bases). The sequenced sample consisted of peripheral blood. This clonotype originated in a man between 65 and 85 years old with active COVID-19. CDR3 region: CASSISAGVMGQPQHF. CDR3 DNA sequence: TGTGCCAGTAGTATCTCGGCAGGGGTAATGGGTCAGCCCCAGCATTTT.